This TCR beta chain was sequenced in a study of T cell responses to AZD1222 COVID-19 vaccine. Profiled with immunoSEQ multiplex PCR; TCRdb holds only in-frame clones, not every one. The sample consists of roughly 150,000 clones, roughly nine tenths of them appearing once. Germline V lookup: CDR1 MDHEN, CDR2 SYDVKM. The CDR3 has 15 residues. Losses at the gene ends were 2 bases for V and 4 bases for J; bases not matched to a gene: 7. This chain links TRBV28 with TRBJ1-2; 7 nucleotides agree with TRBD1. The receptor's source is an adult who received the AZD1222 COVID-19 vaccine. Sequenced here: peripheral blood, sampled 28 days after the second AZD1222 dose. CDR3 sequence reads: CASSLPTTGSYGYTF. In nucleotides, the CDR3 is TGTGCCAGCAGTTTACCCACGACAGGGTCCTATGGCTACACCTTC.